What follows are 27 T cell receptor beta chains derived from one specimen sequenced in a study of cytomegalovirus exposure and HLA in healthy donors (dated by TCRdb to 2017 to 2019). The library relied on the immunoSEQ multiplex PCR assay. For the multiplex PCR, a mixture combining 60 forward primers for TCR Vbeta segments and 13 reverse primers for TCR Jbeta segments was used. The table was pulled from immuneACCESS by TCRdb, which kept in-frame rearrangements only. Such tables lose some clones; where checked, under half of the loss comes from unresolved V genes, and the rest has no known cause. The sample records some 60,000 clones, just under 75% of which are singletons. Of the sample, 5.4% falls within the top ten clones. The source material was PBMCs. The receptor source for this set is a woman aged 25 to 39 in good health and CMV-seronegative.

The gene calls are TRBV7-8 and TRBJ2-7; a weak D match, TRBD1 (6 bases). There are 15 residues in the CDR3. CDR1 SGHVS and CDR2 FQNEAQ come from the germline V gene. Trimming stripped 1 base from V and 2 bases from J, with 12 bases between. The CDR3 nucleotides are TGTGCCAGCAGCTTAGAGCAGGGGCTACCCTACGAGCAGTACTTC. Encoded protein: CASSLEQGLPYEQYF.

The chain uses TRBV7-6 and TRBJ1-1; D may be TRBD1 (6 bases). Looked up from germline, CDR1 is SGHVS and CDR2 is FNYEAQ. The V end was cut by 1 base, the J end by 1 base, with 10 bases between. The CDR3 is 15 amino acids. The DNA of the CDR3 is TGTGCCAGCAGCTTAGGTTCCAGGGGGAACACTGAAGCTTTCTTT. Amino acid sequence: CASSLGSRGNTEAFF.

The rearrangement links TRBV9 to TRBJ2-2; 11 bases line up with TRBD2. Trimming removed 3 bases from V and 1 base from J; junction bases left unmatched: 5. Germline V gives CDR1 SGDLS, CDR2 YYNGEE. The CDR3 contains 17 residues. CDR3 residues: CASSAGTSGLNTGELFF. The DNA for the CDR3 is TGTGCCAGCAGCGCCGGGACTAGCGGATTGAACACCGGGGAGCTGTTTTTT.

The chain is built from TRBV27 and TRBJ2-7, with 8 bases fitting TRBD2. Trimming cost V 2 bases and J 3 bases; bases outside gene matches: 9. Germline assignment: CDR1 MNHEY and CDR2 SMNVEV (reference sequence). The CDR3 runs to 16 residues. DNA for the CDR3: TGTGCCAGCAGTTTACTCCGGACTAGCAGCTACTACGAGCAGTACTTC. It specifies CASSLLRTSSYYEQYF.

The rearrangement joins TRBV10-3 to TRBJ2-7; D might be TRBD1 (5 bases). Germline V gene lookup returns CDR1 ENHRY and CDR2 SYGVKD. Trimming removed 2 bases at V and 6 bases at J, with 14 bases between. This CDR3 contains 14 residues. The CDR3 spells CAISEGQGLTEQYF. The CDR3 DNA reads as TGTGCCATCAGTGAGGGGCAGGGTTTAACCGAGCAGTACTTC.

The sample holds one count of this clone. The rearrangement links TRBV30 to TRBJ2-1; 10 nucleotides line up with TRBD2. V trimming: 4 bases; J trimming: 2 bases; junction bases outside the gene matches: 14. This CDR3 is 18 amino acids long. The V gene's germline CDR1 is GTSNPN and CDR2 SVGIG (reference sequence). The CDR3 spells CAWTLGFSGRRTYNEQFF. As DNA, the CDR3 is TGTGCCTGGACCCTGGGATTTAGCGGGAGGAGAACCTACAATGAGCAGTTCTTC. The full variable domain, in which reference TRBV30 and TRBJ2-1 provide the parts outside the CDR3, is SQTIHQWPATLVQPVGSPLSLECTVEGTSNPNLYWYRQAAGRGLQLLFYSVGIGQISSEVPQNLSASRPQDRQFILSSKKLLLSDSGFYLCAWTLGFSGRRTYNEQFFGPGTRLTVL.

This chain links TRBV19 with TRBJ2-3, with a possible D match to TRBD2 (6 bases). V lost 4 bases to trimming and J lost 4 bases, with 12 bases between them. In germline, CDR1 is LNHDA, CDR2 SQIVND (reference sequence). This CDR3 has 14 amino acids. CDR3 nucleotide sequence: TGTGCCAGTAGTACCCCGGGGGTCGCAGATACGCAGTATTTT. Translated: CASSTPGVADTQYF.

The chain combines TRBV5-1 with TRBJ1-6; 7 bases line up with TRBD1. Germline V gives CDR1 SGHRS, CDR2 YFSETQ. With V trimmed by 2 bases and J by 10 bases, 3 bases remained unmatched. The CDR3 loop spans 13 amino acids. CDR3 DNA sequence: TGCGCCAGCAGCTTCACAGGGGAATCACCCCTCCACTTT. Amino acid sequence: CASSFTGESPLHF.

The chain joins TRBV12-5 to TRBJ2-1; 10 bases fit TRBD2. V was pared by 6 bases and J by 4 bases, with 9 bases of the junction left unmatched. CDR3 length equals 16 residues. Germline CDR1 reads LGHNT; CDR2 reads FRNRAP. The CDR3: CASGESSGSVYNEQFF. CDR3 coding DNA: TGTGCTAGTGGGGAATCTAGCGGGAGCGTGTACAATGAGCAGTTCTTC.

The rearrangement links TRBV19 to TRBJ1-1; weak D call: TRBD1 (5 bases). The CDR3 spans 17 residues. Trimming cost V 1 base and J 3 bases, with 18 bases left between them. CDR1 and CDR2 (germline): LNHDA, SQIVND (reference sequence). This chain's CDR3 is CASSIGGEIRGYTEAFF. The CDR3 region has the DNA TGTGCCAGTAGTATAGGGGGGGAGATCAGAGGATACACTGAAGCTTTCTTT. Variable domain in full (rest from reference TRBV19 and TRBJ1-1): DGGITQSPKYLFRKEGQNVTLSCEQNLNHDAMYWYRQDPGQGLRLIYYSQIVNDFQKGDIAEGYSVSREKKESFPLTVTSAQKNPTAFYLCASSIGGEIRGYTEAFFGQGTRLTVV.

The rearrangement links TRBV19 to TRBJ1-2; D perhaps matches TRBD1 (5 bases). The CDR3 is 15 amino acids. V was clipped by 10 bases and J by 5 bases, with 23 bases between them. The germline gives CDR1 LNHDA, CDR2 SQIVND (reference sequence). Here the CDR3 reads CATEPGGGPGYGYTF. CDR3 DNA sequence: TGTGCCACCGAACCAGGCGGGGGACCGGGTTATGGCTACACCTTC.

The chain uses TRBV27 and TRBJ2-2, with 9 bases identical to TRBD1. The V gene end was trimmed by 5 bases and the J gene end by 4 bases; junction bases not matched to a gene: 8. CDR1 and CDR2 (germline): MNHEY, SMNVEV (reference sequence). The CDR3 length is 16 residues. The CDR3 spells CASSPSRDRVTGELFF. The CDR3 DNA sequence: TGTGCCAGCAGTCCCTCCCGGGACAGGGTCACCGGGGAGCTGTTTTTT.

The chain joins TRBV19 to TRBJ2-7, with a weak D call TRBD1 (5 bases). The CDR3 has 15 amino acids. Trimming removed 6 bases from V and 0 bases from J, with 15 bases in between. Per germline, CDR1 LNHDA and CDR2 SQIVND (reference sequence). Here the CDR3 DNA reads TGTGCCAGTAGCAGGGCCGGTTTAGACTCCTACGAGCAGTACTTC. Translating gives CASSRAGLDSYEQYF.

On this clone itself: Other DNA sequences in the sample encode the same CDR3. V usage is TRBV10-3 and J usage is TRBJ2-4, with TRBD2 identical over 7 bases. Per germline, CDR1 ENHRY and CDR2 SYGVKD. This CDR3 contains 13 residues. Losses at the gene ends were 10 bases for V and 13 bases for J; bases not matched to a gene: 16. The CDR3 spells CATGGERVNAQYF. CDR3 bases: TGTGCCACTGGGGGGGAACGAGTAAACGCCCAGTACTTC.

V gene TRBV12-5 combines with J gene TRBJ2-3; 12 positions agree with TRBD2. Germline CDR1 and CDR2: LGHNT and FRNRAP. The V gene end was trimmed by 9 bases and the J gene end by 1 base; junction bases not matched to a gene: 11. This CDR3 is 17 amino acids long. CDR3 nucleotides: TGTGCTAGCGGGCTCCGACTAGCGGGAGTCGGCACAGATACGCAGTATTTT. It is translated as CASGLRLAGVGTDTQYF.

The chain employs TRBV7-3 and TRBJ1-1; TRBD1 matches at 10 bases. V gave up 5 bases and J gave up 5 bases; unmatched junction bases: 5. This CDR3 has 14 residues. Germline assignment: CDR1 SGHTA and CDR2 FQGTGA. The CDR3 nucleotides read TGTGCCAGCAGCGCGACAGGGGGCAGAACTGAAGCTTTCTTT. This translates into CASSATGGRTEAFF. The entire variable domain, with the rest obtained from reference TRBV7-3 and TRBJ1-1, is as follows: GAGVSQTPSNKVTEKGKYVELRCDPISGHTALYWYRQSLGQGPEFLIYFQGTGAADDSGLPNDRFFAVRPEGSVSTLKIQRTERGDSAVYLCASSATGGRTEAFFGQGTRLTVV.

This rearrangement joins TRBV7-9 to TRBJ2-6; TRBD2 aligns across 12 bases. Trimming took 3 bases from V and 3 from J; bases not matched to a gene: 3. Germline CDR1 is SEHNR and CDR2 is FQNEAQ (reference sequence). There are 17 residues in the CDR3. CDR3 nucleotides: TGTGCCAGCAGCTTTTCTAGCGGGAGGGGTGGGGCCAACGTCCTGACTTTC. This codes for CASSFSSGRGGANVLTF.

The CDR3 spells CASSKGATGELFF. As DNA, the CDR3 is TGTGCCAGTAGTAAAGGGGCCACCGGGGAGCTGTTTTTT. The chain recombines TRBV19 with TRBJ2-2; tentatively, D is TRBD1 (5 bases). Trimming took off 4 bases at V and 4 bases at J, with 7 bases between the two ends. This CDR3 region has 13 residues. Germline V gene data show CDR1 as LNHDA and CDR2 as SQIVND (reference sequence).

The gene calls are TRBV18 and TRBJ2-7; the D gene is possibly TRBD1 (5 bases). The CDR3 is made up of 13 amino acids. Looked up from germline, CDR1 is KGHSH and CDR2 is LQKENI. V was pared by 3 bases and J by 7 bases, with 13 bases between. The CDR3 is CASSPKRGGEQYV. Here the CDR3 DNA reads TGTGCCAGCTCACCTAAAAGGGGCGGAGAGCAGTACGTC.

CDR3 sequence (DNA): TGTGCCAGCAGCTTAATCCGTTCCTACGAGCAGTACTTC. This translates into CASSLIRSYEQYF. The genes are TRBV7-9 and TRBJ2-7; D unclear. V was clipped by 2 bases and J by 1 base, with 6 bases between them. The V gene's germline CDR1 is SEHNR and CDR2 FQNEAQ (reference sequence). The CDR3 covers 13 residues.

The V call is TRBV23-1, the J call TRBJ2-6, with TRBD2 matching 9 bases. TRBV23-1 is reported as an ORF; its role is uncertain. This CDR3 comprises 20 residues. Trimming at V came to 0 bases and at J to 4 bases, leaving 13 bases not matched to a gene. DNA for the CDR3: TGCGCCAGCAGTCAATCGTACCGGACTAGCGAATCGGAAGGGGCCAACGTCCTGACTTTC. This codes for CASSQSYRTSESEGANVLTF.

J is TRBJ1-1 and V is TRBV7-8, with TRBD1 matching 8 bases. CDR1 SGHVS and CDR2 FQNEAQ come from the germline V gene. The CDR3 runs to 13 residues. With 6 bases clipped from V and 4 bases from J, the junction kept 4 bases outside the gene matches. The CDR3 coding sequence is TGTGCCAGCAGACCGACAGGGGTCACTGAAGCTTTCTTT. Translation gives CASRPTGVTEAFF.

This rearrangement joins TRBV4-3 to TRBJ2-5; TRBD1 aligns across 10 bases. Looked up from germline, CDR1 is LGHNA and CDR2 is YSLEER. The CDR3 has 18 amino acids. The trim removed 2 bases at V and 3 bases at J, leaving 12 bases unmatched. The CDR3 bases are TGCGCCAGCAGCCAATCCAACAGCGGACAGGGGGGAAAAGAGACCCAGTACTTC. Residues: CASSQSNSGQGGKETQYF.

This clone was counted a few times. CDR3 in DNA: TGTGCCAGCCGGACAGCTCCCAATGAGCAGTTCTTC. It encodes CASRTAPNEQFF. The genes are TRBV28 and TRBJ2-1; D is possibly TRBD1 (6 bases). The CDR3 loop spans 12 amino acids. Germline lookup yields CDR1 MDHEN and CDR2 SYDVKM. V was pared by 8 bases and J by 6 bases, with 11 bases between. Complete variable domain (other parts from reference TRBV28 and TRBJ2-1): DVKVTQSSRYLVKRTGEKVFLECVQDMDHENMFWYRQDPGLGLRLIYFSYDVKMKEKGDIPEGYSVSREKKERFSLILESASTNQTSMYLCASRTAPNEQFFGPGTRLTVL.

The chain employs TRBV16 and TRBJ2-7, with unresolved D. The V gene lost 3 bases and the J gene lost 7 bases, with 13 bases spanning the gap. Germline V lookup: CDR1 KGHSY, CDR2 FQNENV. This CDR3 has 13 amino acids. The CDR3 coding sequence is TGTGCCAGCAGCCATGGCCCTTGGTCGGAGCAGTACGTC. This encodes CASSHGPWSEQYV.

The chain combines TRBV28 with TRBJ2-3; 7 positions match TRBD2. Germline V CDR1 and CDR2: MDHEN, SYDVKM. The CDR3 runs to 14 residues. Losses at the gene ends were 10 bases for V and 0 bases for J; bases not matched to a gene: 7. The CDR3 DNA reads as TGTGCCATCAAGACTAGCTTTAGCACAGATACGCAGTATTTT. This encodes CAIKTSFSTDTQYF.

The rearrangement links TRBV29-1 to TRBJ2-1, with 12 nucleotides matching TRBD2. The CDR3 spans 12 residues. The germline CDR1 and CDR2 sequences are SQVTM and ANQGSEA. The trim removed 7 bases at V and 7 bases at J, leaving 2 bases unmatched. The CDR3 region is CSAGTSGNEQFF. CDR3 sequence (DNA): TGCAGCGCGGGGACTAGCGGGAATGAGCAGTTCTTC.